The 14 T cell receptor beta chains below were found in one sample sequenced in a study of shared clonotypes between healthy human individuals (dated by TCRdb to the early 2020s). The protocol used for the library was the immunoSEQ multiplex PCR assay. TCRdb's version of the immuneACCESS table is confined to in-frame rearrangements and falls short of the full clone set. An unresolved V gene accounts for under half of the shortfall where checked; the remainder is of unknown origin. Across this sample there are almost 750,000 clones, with 72% seen only once. Approximately 1.8% of the sample belongs to the ten largest clones. Sequenced material: memory CD4+ T cells sorted from blood. The sample's cell subset or site, from its label and the paper: CD45RA-negative fraction. The receptors derive from a woman aged 25-40 years in good health.

The rearrangement links TRBV5-8 to TRBJ1-2, with 7 bases lining up with TRBD1. Germline V gives CDR1 SGHTS, CDR2 YDEGEE. CDR3 length: 14 residues. V gave up 0 bases and J gave up 8 bases; unmatched junction bases: 7. The CDR3 coding sequence is TGTGCCAGCAGCTTGGGACAGGGAGGTCCCGGCTACACCTTC. It is translated as CASSLGQGGPGYTF.

Of note for this clone: It is likely a read error: a sequence one base away is far more abundant. This specimen includes other DNA sequences encoding the same CDR3. The rearrangement uses TRBV6-5 and TRBJ1-1; no firm D call. The germline CDR1 and CDR2 sequences are MNHEY and SVGAGI. The ends were cut back, 8 bases at V and 8 bases at J, with 15 bases in the middle. The CDR3 sequence is 12 residues long. Here the CDR3 reads CASWGYHGEAFF. CDR3 DNA: TGTGCCAGCTGGGGATATCACGGCGAAGCTTTCTTT.

The chain combines TRBV27 with TRBJ1-2; TRBD1 agrees at 8 bases. The CDR3 contains 14 residues. CDR1 is MNHEY, CDR2 SMNVEV, per germline (reference sequence). V gave up 6 bases and J gave up 5 bases; unmatched junction bases: 8. The CDR3 is CASSPPGGAYGYTF. CDR3 bases: TGTGCCAGCAGCCCTCCAGGGGGCGCTTATGGCTACACCTTC.

The chain uses TRBV30 and TRBJ1-1; 10 bases agree with TRBD1. V was pared by 5 bases and J by 7 bases, with 7 bases of the junction left unmatched. Germline CDR1 GTSNPN, CDR2 SVGIG (reference sequence). The CDR3 sequence is 13 residues long. The CDR3 sequence is CAWGGQGFHEAFF. In DNA, the CDR3 is TGTGCCTGGGGGGGACAGGGGTTTCATGAAGCTTTCTTT.

Comment on this clone: Distinct nucleotide sequences in the sample also encode this CDR3. The chain employs TRBV7-2 and TRBJ1-4, with D possibly being TRBD1 (5 bases). Trimming left V 3 bases short and J 3 bases short, with 11 bases between. The length of the CDR3 is 15 residues. In germline, CDR1 is SGHTA, CDR2 FQGNSA. CDR3 DNA sequence: TGTGCCAGCAGCTTCCAGACGGGACCTAATGAAAAACTGTTTTTT. Residues: CASSFQTGPNEKLFF.

Concerning this clone itself: The same CDR3 is also encoded by other DNA sequences in this sample. J is TRBJ2-7 and V is TRBV6-6; unclear D gene. Trimming took off 6 bases at V and 3 bases at J, with 6 bases between the two ends. This CDR3 has 11 amino acids. Germline CDR1 and CDR2: MNHNY and SVGAGI (reference sequence). The CDR3 DNA is TGTGCCAGCAGAGCCAGCTACGAGCAGTACTTC. It yields the protein CASRASYEQYF.

V is TRBV27 and J is TRBJ2-7; TRBD2 matches at 10 bases. V lost 5 bases to trimming and J lost 2 bases; unmatched junction nucleotides: 9. The length of the CDR3 is 16 residues. Germline values: CDR1 MNHEY, CDR2 SMNVEV (reference sequence). The CDR3 coding sequence is TGTGCCAGCAGTAGACTAATTAGCGGGAGGCCCTACGAGCAGTACTTC. Its translation is CASSRLISGRPYEQYF.

The sample holds one count of this clone. This clone may be a read error of a much larger clone one base away. This sequence joins TRBV7-9 and TRBJ2-1, with 8 positions matching TRBD2. Germline V lookup: CDR1 SEHNR, CDR2 FQNEAQ (reference sequence). Germline trimming cut 3 bases from V and 4 bases from J; bases unmatched to any gene: 5. The CDR3 totals 15 residues. CDR3 DNA sequence: TGTGCCAGCAGCTTGGAAGTAGCGGGGTACAATGAGCAGTTCTTC. It specifies CASSLEVAGYNEQFF.

The chain couples TRBV10-3 to TRBJ2-4; 10 bases align to TRBD2. The CDR3 totals 15 residues. In germline, CDR1 is ENHRY, CDR2 SYGVKD. Trimming at V came to 3 bases and at J to 8 bases, leaving 7 bases not matched to a gene. The CDR3 sequence: CAISDPSGSGDIQYF. In DNA, the CDR3 is TGTGCCATCAGTGACCCTAGCGGGAGCGGGGACATTCAGTACTTC.

The V gene is TRBV5-4, the J gene TRBJ2-3; TRBD1 matches 9 bases. The V and J ends lost 5 bases and 3 bases, in that order; junction bases with no gene match: 4. The CDR3 extends over 14 amino acids. Germline CDR1 reads SGHNT; CDR2 reads YYREEE (reference sequence). Written as DNA, the CDR3 is TGTGCCAGCAGATGGGACAGGGCGACAGATACGCAGTATTTT. Its translation: CASRWDRATDTQYF.

This chain links TRBV5-1 with TRBJ2-7; 11 bases are shared with TRBD2. Germline CDR1 reads SGHRS; CDR2 reads YFSETQ. V lost 4 bases, J lost 5 bases, and 8 bases stayed unmatched. The CDR3 spans 15 residues. CDR3 residues: CASSELAGVYNEQYF. Written as DNA, the CDR3 is TGCGCCAGCAGCGAACTAGCGGGAGTCTATAACGAGCAGTACTTC.

The chain has TRBV11-2 and TRBJ2-5; TRBD1 might be the D (5 bases). The V end was cut by 1 base, the J end by 1 base, with 10 bases between. Germline values: CDR1 SGHAT, CDR2 FQNNGV. The CDR3 has 15 amino acids. The CDR3 sequence: CASSLGQPSQETQYF. DNA of the CDR3: TGTGCCAGCAGCTTAGGACAGCCGAGCCAAGAGACCCAGTACTTC.

The table lists this clone with a count of one. The genes are TRBV28 and TRBJ2-5; D may match TRBD1 or TRBD2 (5 bases each). The CDR3 runs to 14 residues. V was trimmed by 6 bases and J by 3 bases, leaving 14 bases between them. CDR1 MDHEN and CDR2 SYDVKM come from the germline V gene. CDR3 protein: CASSPNWDEETQYF. The CDR3 DNA is TGTGCCAGCAGCCCTAACTGGGACGAAGAGACCCAGTACTTC.

V and J are TRBV2 and TRBJ2-7, with D uncertain. CDR1 and CDR2 (germline): SNHLY, FYNNEI. The CDR3 runs to 15 residues. V dropped 4 bases and J dropped 4 bases, with 17 bases sitting between them. The DNA for the CDR3 is TGTGCCAGCAGTGGACAATTAGGGCTCCAATACGAGCAGTACTTC. Protein: CASSGQLGLQYEQYF. The full variable domain, completed using reference TRBV2 and TRBJ2-7, is EPEVTQTPSHQVTQMGQEVILRCVPISNHLYFYWYRQILGQKVEFLVSFYNNEISEKSEIFDDQFSVERPDGSNFTLKIRSTKLEDSAMYFCASSGQLGLQYEQYFGPGTRLTVT.